These T cell receptor beta chains were read from a single sample in a study of blood T cell repertoires in COVID-19. Repertoires were generated with immunoSEQ multiplex PCR, while TCRdb's copy carries only in-frame clones and drops some. This sample has roughly 220,000 clones, with approximately 86% found just once. The source material was PBMCs or T cells enriched from blood (not recorded which). These receptors were collected from a woman in her forties or fifties with acute COVID-19. The CDR3 runs from the conserved cysteine through the conserved F or W. The order of the fields is clone size, D gene, J gene, V gene, CDR3 protein, CDR3 DNA. The D gene is left open where the match is weak. Clone size is not always given. Where it is, it says once, few, many or a class for expanded clones.

>-|TRBD1|TRBJ2-7|TRBV10-1
CASSESCGTGRDEQYF
TGCGCCAGCAGTGAGTCGTGCGGGACAGGGAGGGACGAGCAGTACTTC
>-|-|TRBJ2-2|TRBV11-2
CASSLTGAATGELFF
TGTGCCAGCAGCTTAACGGGAGCGGCGACCGGGGAGCTGTTTTTT
>-|TRBD1|TRBJ2-7|TRBV5-1
CASSLNLGQGNNEQYF
TGCGCCAGCAGCTTGAATCTGGGACAGGGCAATAACGAGCAGTACTTC
>-|-|TRBJ2-2|TRBV5-1
CASSFSGTRGTGELFF
TGCGCCAGCAGCTTTTCGGGGACCAGGGGCACCGGGGAGCTGTTTTTT
>-|-|TRBJ1-5|TRBV6-2/TRBV6-3
CASSHLNQPQHF
TGTGCCAGCAGCCATCTCAATCAGCCCCAGCATTTT
>-|TRBD2|TRBJ2-7|TRBV7-8
CASSAGGGSGRRNEQYF
TGTGCCAGCAGCGCGGGCGGCGGTAGCGGGAGGCGGAACGAGCAGTACTTC
>once|TRBD1|TRBJ2-1|TRBV11-3
CASSLDATGDYNEQFF
TGTGCCAGCAGCTTAGATGCCACAGGGGACTACAATGAGCAGTTCTTC
>-|TRBD1|TRBJ1-1|TRBV30
CAWSATGGTEAFF
TGTGCCTGGAGCGCGACAGGGGGCACTGAAGCTTTCTTT
>-|-|TRBJ2-7|TRBV6-2/TRBV6-3
CASTPGGKPYEQYF
TGTGCCAGCACCCCTGGGGGGAAACCCTACGAGCAGTACTTC
>few|-|TRBJ2-7|TRBV6-1
CASSDLAVDYEQYF
TGTGCCAGCAGTGATTTAGCGGTGGACTACGAGCAGTACTTC
>-|-|TRBJ1-3|TRBV28
CASRAEQAAGNTIYF
TGTGCCAGCAGGGCAGAACAGGCTGCTGGAAACACCATATATTTT
>-|TRBD1|TRBJ2-1|TRBV9
CASESGTGGYNEQFF
TGTGCCAGCGAAAGCGGGACAGGGGGCTACAATGAGCAGTTCTTC
>-|-|TRBJ1-4|TRBV28
CASSLSVREEVEKLFF
TGTGCCAGCAGTTTATCCGTCAGGGAGGAGGTGGAAAAACTGTTTTTT
>-|-|TRBJ2-7|TRBV20-1
CSASGAGGGGGSYEQYF
TGCAGTGCTAGTGGTGCAGGGGGCGGGGGAGGCTCCTACGAGCAGTACTTC
>-|TRBD1|TRBJ2-7|TRBV18
CASSPDRGSYEQYF
TGTGCCAGCTCACCGGACAGGGGTTCCTACGAGCAGTACTTC
>-|TRBD1|TRBJ1-2|TRBV28
CASRRSGTGEGYTF
TGTGCCAGCAGAAGATCCGGGACAGGGGAAGGCTACACCTTC
>-|TRBD2|TRBJ2-1|TRBV5-1
CASSVWTSGSSSYNEQFF
TGCGCCAGCAGCGTATGGACTAGCGGGAGTTCGAGCTACAATGAGCAGTTCTTC
>once|TRBD2|TRBJ2-1|TRBV3-1/TRBV3-2
CASSLRTSGTTLSYNEQFF
TGTGCCAGCAGCCTAAGGACTAGCGGGACTACCCTGTCCTACAATGAGCAGTTCTTC
>-|TRBD1|TRBJ2-3|TRBV6-5
CASSPQGAVTDTQYF
TGTGCCAGCAGCCCACAGGGGGCTGTTACAGATACGCAGTATTTT
>-|TRBD1|TRBJ2-7|TRBV11-3
CASSQGQASSYEQYF
TGTGCCAGCAGCCAGGGACAGGCAAGCTCCTACGAGCAGTACTTC
>-|TRBD2|TRBJ2-1|TRBV19
CASSWVAGSYEQFF
TGTGCCAGTAGTTGGGTAGCGGGAAGCTATGAGCAGTTCTTC
>many|TRBD1|TRBJ2-7|TRBV28
CASSLRATGLDYEQYF
TGTGCCAGCAGTCTTCGGGCGACAGGGTTAGATTACGAGCAGTACTTC
>-|TRBD2|TRBJ2-7|TRBV28
CASTSGRAHEQYF
TGTGCCAGTACTAGCGGGAGGGCCCACGAGCAGTACTTC
>-|TRBD1|TRBJ2-5|TRBV7-3
CASSYLGQPQETQYF
TGTGCCAGCAGTTACTTGGGACAGCCCCAAGAGACCCAGTACTTC
>-|TRBD1|TRBJ2-2|TRBV3-1/TRBV3-2
CASSHLGQGTGELFF
TGTGCCAGCAGCCACCTAGGACAGGGCACCGGGGAGCTGTTTTTT
>-|TRBD1|TRBJ2-1|TRBV18
CASSPADRGSLGGFF
TGTGCCAGCTCACCAGCGGACAGGGGCTCGTTAGGCGGGTTCTTC
>-|-|TRBJ1-4|TRBV21-1
CASSNRRDRGRVEKLFF
TGTGCCAGCAGCAATCGGCGGGACAGGGGGCGAGTTGAAAAACTGTTTTTT
>-|-|TRBJ1-3|TRBV9
CASSVGVLYRGSGNTIYF
TGTGCCAGCAGCGTAGGAGTGTTGTATCGGGGCTCTGGAAACACCATATATTTT
>-|TRBD1|TRBJ1-5|TRBV3-1/TRBV3-2
CASSPRTGAYQPQHF
TGTGCCAGCAGCCCTAGGACAGGCGCCTATCAGCCCCAGCATTTT
>-|-|TRBJ2-5|TRBV11-2
CASSLGGPVYF
TGTGCCAGCAGCTTGGGGGGTCCCGTGTACTTC
>-|-|TRBJ1-3|TRBV7-8
CASSLGPISAGNTIYF
TGTGCCAGCAGCTTAGGACCCATCAGCGCTGGAAACACCATATATTTT
>-|-|TRBJ2-1|TRBV27
CASSSLSGLYNEQFF
TGTGCCAGCAGCTCTCTATCGGGACTTTACAATGAGCAGTTCTTC
>once|TRBD2|TRBJ2-3|TRBV19
CASSFRSGSGTDTQYF
TGTGCCAGTAGTTTTCGTAGCGGGTCGGGCACAGATACGCAGTATTTT
>-|-|TRBJ1-2|TRBV5-1
CASSLASGRVRGYTF
TGCGCCAGCAGCTTGGCCTCGGGCAGGGTAAGAGGCTACACCTTC
>-|-|TRBJ2-2|TRBV11-2
CASSLGRHTGELFF
TGTGCCAGCAGCTTAGGGAGACACACCGGGGAGCTGTTTTTT
>-|-|TRBJ2-5|TRBV7-9
CASSPTPRGIKETQYF
TGTGCCAGCAGCCCGACCCCCAGGGGAATTAAAGAGACCCAGTACTTC
>-|-|TRBJ2-7|TRBV27
CASSWGGGGSYEQYF
TGTGCCAGCAGCTGGGGTGGTGGAGGATCTTACGAGCAGTACTTC
>-|-|TRBJ1-1|TRBV4-1
CASSQEGRYTEAFF
TGCGCCAGCAGCCAAGAGGGCCGATACACTGAAGCTTTCTTT
>once|TRBD2|TRBJ2-5|TRBV5-4
CASSLGLAGETQYF
TGTGCCAGCAGCTTGGGTCTAGCGGGAGAGACCCAGTACTTC
>-|TRBD2|TRBJ2-7|TRBV19
CASSPYSGSSYEQYF
TGTGCCAGTAGTCCCTATAGCGGGAGTTCCTACGAGCAGTACTTC
>-|-|TRBJ2-7|TRBV7-2
CASSLSLSYEQYF
TGTGCCAGCAGCTTATCCCTCTCCTACGAGCAGTACTTC
>-|-|TRBJ1-6|TRBV28
CASSFGGANSPLHF
TGTGCCAGCAGTTTTGGGGGGGCTAATTCACCCCTCCACTTT
>few|TRBD2|TRBJ2-2|TRBV7-2
CASSARLGSGSTAGELFF
TGTGCCAGCAGCGCCCGCCTGGGTAGCGGGAGTACGGCCGGGGAGCTGTTTTTT
>-|TRBD2|TRBJ2-7|TRBV19
CASSFSGSSSYEQYF
TGTGCCAGTAGTTTTAGCGGGAGCAGCTCCTACGAGCAGTACTTC
>-|-|TRBJ1-2|TRBV5-5
CASSFLGENYGYTF
TGTGCCAGCAGCTTTCTAGGGGAAAACTATGGCTACACCTTC